This T cell receptor (beta chain) came from a study of radiotherapy plus CTLA-4 blockade in lung cancer. People whose metastatic non-small-cell lung cancer was chemo-refractory got focal radiation along with CTLA-4 blockade by ipilimumab. This CDR3 is 13 amino acids long. Per germline, CDR1 MNHEY and CDR2 SVGAGI. The germline V and J ends were trimmed by 7 bases and 1 base, with 7 bases remaining between them. Sequenced by immunoSEQ multiplex PCR; TCRdb stores in-frame clones only, minus some. Here the sample spans approximately 40,000 clones, 72% being singletons. General study points: Once radiotherapy plus ipilimumab had been given, TCR clones derived from tumor expanded in blood.

This clone was found a few times. Its antigen is as yet unknown. The origin of this receptor is a human donor with non-small cell lung cancer who had stable disease on radiotherapy plus ipilimumab. The source was peripheral blood, collected from a patient treated with radiotherapy plus ipilimumab. The chain recombines TRBV6-5 with TRBJ2-2; D uncertain. CDR3 in amino acids: CASKSENTGELFF. CDR3 coding DNA: TGTGCCAGCAAGTCAGAGAACACCGGGGAGCTGTTTTTT.